The T cell receptor (beta chain) under discussion was sequenced for a study of blood T cells in healthy people across ages. They isolated at least 6 million PBMCs from each sample. This clonotype has ten or more counts. Its antigen remains unidentified. Trimming cost V 4 bases and J 3 bases, with 14 bases left between them. Germline-derived CDR1 and CDR2 are SGHRS and YFSETQ. The CDR3 spans 14 residues. Together with a sample-barcoded 5' primer, a J-beta primer mix was included in a second PCR lasting roughly 7 to 11 cycles. One entry per CDR3 protein results from TCRdb running MiXCR on the 5' RACE reads. The data contain 1.5 million to 2 million distinct CDR3 sequences, roughly 27% of them singletons. Study conclusions and caveats: More naive CD4+ cells and higher diversity were found in long-lived than in aged donors.

The specimen sequenced was blood. This clonotype was obtained from a woman aged 25 to 39 in good health. The V and J genes are TRBV5-1 and TRBJ2-7; perhaps TRBD1 as D (6 bases). In DNA form, the CDR3 reads TGCGCCAGCAGCCTTCAACAGGGCCACTACGAGCAGTACTTC. Amino acid sequence: CASSLQQGHYEQYF.